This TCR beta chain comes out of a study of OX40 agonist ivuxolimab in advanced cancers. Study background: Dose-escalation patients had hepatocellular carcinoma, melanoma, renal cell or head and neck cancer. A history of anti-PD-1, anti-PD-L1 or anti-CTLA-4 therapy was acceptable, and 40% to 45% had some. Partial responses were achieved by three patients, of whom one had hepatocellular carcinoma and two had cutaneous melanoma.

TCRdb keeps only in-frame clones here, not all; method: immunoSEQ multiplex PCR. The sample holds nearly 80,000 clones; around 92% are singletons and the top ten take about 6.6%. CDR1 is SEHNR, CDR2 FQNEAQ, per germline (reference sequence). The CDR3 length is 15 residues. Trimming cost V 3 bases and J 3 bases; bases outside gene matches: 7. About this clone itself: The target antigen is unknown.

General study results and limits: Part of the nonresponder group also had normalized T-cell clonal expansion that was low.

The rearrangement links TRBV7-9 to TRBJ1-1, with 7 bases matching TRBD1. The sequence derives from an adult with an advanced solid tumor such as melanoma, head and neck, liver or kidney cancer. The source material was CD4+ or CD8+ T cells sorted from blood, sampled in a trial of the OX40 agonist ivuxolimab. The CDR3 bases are TGTGCCAGCAGCTTCCGGCCTACAGGGGACACTGAAGCTTTCTTT. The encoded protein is CASSFRPTGDTEAFF. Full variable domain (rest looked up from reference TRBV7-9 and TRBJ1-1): DTGVSQNPRHKITKRGQNVTFRCDPISEHNRLYWYRQTLGQGPEFLTYFQNEAQLEKSRLLSDRFSAERPKGSFSTLEIQRTEQGDSAMYLCASSFRPTGDTEAFFGQGTRLTVV.